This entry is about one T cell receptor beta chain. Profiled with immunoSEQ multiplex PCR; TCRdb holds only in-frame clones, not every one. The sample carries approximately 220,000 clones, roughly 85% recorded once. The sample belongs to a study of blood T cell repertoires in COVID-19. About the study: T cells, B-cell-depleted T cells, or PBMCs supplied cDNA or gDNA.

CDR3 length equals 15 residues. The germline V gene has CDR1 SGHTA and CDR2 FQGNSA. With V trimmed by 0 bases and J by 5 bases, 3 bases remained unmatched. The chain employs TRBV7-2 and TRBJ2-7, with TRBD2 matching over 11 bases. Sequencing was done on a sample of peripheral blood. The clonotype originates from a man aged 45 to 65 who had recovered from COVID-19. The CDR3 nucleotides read TGTGCCAGCAGCTTAGCGACTAGCGGGAATCACGAGCAGTACTTC. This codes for CASSLATSGNHEQYF.